This TCR beta chain derives from a study of T-cell memory formation after mild COVID-19. One entry per CDR3 protein, called by TCRdb with MiXCR from the 5' RACE reads. The sample lists roughly 610,000 distinct CDR3 sequences, roughly 17% occurring once. This clonotype has just a few counts. This TCR derives from an adult woman who had mild COVID-19 (a few samples of this study predate the infection). Cell type and time point are not known. The sequenced sample was PBMCs or a T cell subset sorted from them (not recorded which).

DNA of the CDR3: TGTGCCAGCAGCTTATCGGGCGGTACGCAGTATTTT. Protein: CASSLSGGTQYF. The chain employs TRBV7-7 and TRBJ2-3; D gene unclear. V was shortened by 2 bases and J by 8 bases, with 8 bases between the two germline ends. In germline, CDR1 is SSHAT, CDR2 FNYEAQ (reference sequence). This CDR3 has 12 residues.